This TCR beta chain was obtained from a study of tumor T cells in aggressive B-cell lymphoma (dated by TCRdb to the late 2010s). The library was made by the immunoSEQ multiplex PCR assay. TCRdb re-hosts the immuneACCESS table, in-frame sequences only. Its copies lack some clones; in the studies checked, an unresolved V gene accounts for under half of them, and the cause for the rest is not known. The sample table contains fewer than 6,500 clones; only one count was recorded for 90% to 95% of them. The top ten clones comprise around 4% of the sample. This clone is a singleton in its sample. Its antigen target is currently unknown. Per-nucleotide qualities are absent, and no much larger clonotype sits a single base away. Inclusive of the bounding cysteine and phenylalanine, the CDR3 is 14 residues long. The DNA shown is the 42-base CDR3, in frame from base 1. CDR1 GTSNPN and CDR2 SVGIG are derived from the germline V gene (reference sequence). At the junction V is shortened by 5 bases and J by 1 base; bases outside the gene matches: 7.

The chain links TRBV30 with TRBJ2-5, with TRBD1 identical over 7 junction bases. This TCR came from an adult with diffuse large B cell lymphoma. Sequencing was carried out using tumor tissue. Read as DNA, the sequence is TGTGCCTGGGGAGAGGGACAGACCCAAGAGACCCAGTACTTC. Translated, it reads CAWGEGQTQETQYF.